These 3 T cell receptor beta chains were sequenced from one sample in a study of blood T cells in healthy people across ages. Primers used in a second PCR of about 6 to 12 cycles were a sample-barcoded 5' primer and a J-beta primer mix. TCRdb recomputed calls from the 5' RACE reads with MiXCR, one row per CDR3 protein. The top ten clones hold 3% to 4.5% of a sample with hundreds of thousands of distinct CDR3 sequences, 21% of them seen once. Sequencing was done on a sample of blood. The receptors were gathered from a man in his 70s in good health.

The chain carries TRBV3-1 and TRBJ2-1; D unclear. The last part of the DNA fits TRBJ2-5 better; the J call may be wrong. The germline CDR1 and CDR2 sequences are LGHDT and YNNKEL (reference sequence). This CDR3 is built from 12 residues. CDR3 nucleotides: TGTGCCAGCAGCCAATTTTCGAAGACCCAGTACTTC. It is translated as CASSQFSKTQYF.

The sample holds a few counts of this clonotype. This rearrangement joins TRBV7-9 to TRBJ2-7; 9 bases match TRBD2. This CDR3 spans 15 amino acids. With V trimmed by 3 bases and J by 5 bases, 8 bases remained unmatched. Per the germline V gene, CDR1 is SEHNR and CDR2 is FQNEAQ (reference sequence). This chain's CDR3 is CASSFPGLASHEQYF. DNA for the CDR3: TGTGCCAGCAGCTTTCCGGGACTAGCTTCCCACGAGCAGTACTTC. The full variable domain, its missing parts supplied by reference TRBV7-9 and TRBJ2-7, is DTGVSQNPRHKITKRGQNVTFRCDPISEHNRLYWYRQTLGQGPEFLTYFQNEAQLEKSRLLSDRFSAERPKGSFSTLEIQRTEQGDSAMYLCASSFPGLASHEQYFGPGTRLTVT.

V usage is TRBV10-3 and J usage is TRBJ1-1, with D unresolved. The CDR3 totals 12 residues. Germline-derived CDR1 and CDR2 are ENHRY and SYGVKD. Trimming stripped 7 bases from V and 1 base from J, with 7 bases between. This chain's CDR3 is CAIKGENTEAFF. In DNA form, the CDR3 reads TGTGCCATCAAAGGCGAGAACACTGAAGCTTTCTTT.